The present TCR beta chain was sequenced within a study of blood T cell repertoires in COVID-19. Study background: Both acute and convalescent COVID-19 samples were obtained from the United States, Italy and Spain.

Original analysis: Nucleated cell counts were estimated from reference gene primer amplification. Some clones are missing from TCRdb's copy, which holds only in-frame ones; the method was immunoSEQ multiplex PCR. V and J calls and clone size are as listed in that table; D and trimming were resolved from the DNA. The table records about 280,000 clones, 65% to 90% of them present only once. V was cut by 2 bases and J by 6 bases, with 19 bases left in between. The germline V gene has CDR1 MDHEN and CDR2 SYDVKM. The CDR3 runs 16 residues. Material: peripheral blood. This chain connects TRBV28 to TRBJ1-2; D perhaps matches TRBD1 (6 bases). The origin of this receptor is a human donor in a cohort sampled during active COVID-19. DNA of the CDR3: TGTGCCAGCAGTTTACCCAACCAGGGGAAGAGGGATGGCTACACCTTC. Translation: CASSLPNQGKRDGYTF.